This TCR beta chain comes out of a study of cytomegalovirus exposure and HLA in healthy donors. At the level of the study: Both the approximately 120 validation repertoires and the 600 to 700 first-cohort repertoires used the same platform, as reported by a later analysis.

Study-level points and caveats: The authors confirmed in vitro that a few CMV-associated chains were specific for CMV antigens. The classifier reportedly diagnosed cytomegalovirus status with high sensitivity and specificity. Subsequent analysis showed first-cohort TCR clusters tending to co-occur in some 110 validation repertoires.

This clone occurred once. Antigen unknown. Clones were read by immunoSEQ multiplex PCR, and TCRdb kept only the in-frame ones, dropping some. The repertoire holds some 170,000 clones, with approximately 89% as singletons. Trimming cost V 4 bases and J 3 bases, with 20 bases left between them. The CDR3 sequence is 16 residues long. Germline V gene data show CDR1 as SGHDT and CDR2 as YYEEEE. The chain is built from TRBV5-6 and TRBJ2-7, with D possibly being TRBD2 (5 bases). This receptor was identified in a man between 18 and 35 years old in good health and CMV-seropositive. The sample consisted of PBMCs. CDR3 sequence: CASSPTMTADYYEQYF. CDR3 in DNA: TGTGCCAGCAGCCCGACGATGACGGCAGACTACTACGAGCAGTACTTC.